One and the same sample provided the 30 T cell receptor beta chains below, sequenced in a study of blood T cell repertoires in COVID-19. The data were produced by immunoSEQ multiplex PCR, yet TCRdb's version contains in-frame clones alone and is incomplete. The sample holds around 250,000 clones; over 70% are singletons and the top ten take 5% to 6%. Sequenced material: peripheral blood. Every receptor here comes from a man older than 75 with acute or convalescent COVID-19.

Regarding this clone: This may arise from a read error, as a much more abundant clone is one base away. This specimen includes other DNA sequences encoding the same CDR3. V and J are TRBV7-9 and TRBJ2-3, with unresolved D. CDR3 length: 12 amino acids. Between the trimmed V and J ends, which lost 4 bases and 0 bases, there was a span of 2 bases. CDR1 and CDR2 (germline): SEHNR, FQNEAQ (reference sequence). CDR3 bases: TGTGCCAGCAGCTCTAGCACAGATACGCAGTATTTT. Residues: CASSSSTDTQYF.

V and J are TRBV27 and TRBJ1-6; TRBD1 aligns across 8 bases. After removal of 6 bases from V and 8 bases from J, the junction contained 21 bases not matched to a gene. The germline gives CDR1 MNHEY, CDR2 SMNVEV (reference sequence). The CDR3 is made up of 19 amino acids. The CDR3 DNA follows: TGTGCCAGCAGACTTTCCCTGACAGGGGCCAGATCTTGGCATTCACCCCTCCACTTT. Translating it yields CASRLSLTGARSWHSPLHF.

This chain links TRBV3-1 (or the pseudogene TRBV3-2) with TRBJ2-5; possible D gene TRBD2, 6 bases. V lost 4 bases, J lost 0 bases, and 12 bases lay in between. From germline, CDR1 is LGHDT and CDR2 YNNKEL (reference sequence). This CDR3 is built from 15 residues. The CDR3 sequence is CASSPHRDYQETQYF. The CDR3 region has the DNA TGTGCCAGCAGCCCCCACCGGGACTACCAAGAGACCCAGTACTTC.

The CDR3 sequence: CASSVDAGANSPLHF. As DNA, the CDR3 is TGTGCCAGCAGCGTAGATGCGGGGGCTAATTCACCCCTCCACTTT. The gene calls are TRBV9 and TRBJ1-6; possibly TRBD1 for D (6 bases). The CDR3 runs to 15 residues. Germline V gene sequence: CDR1 SGDLS, CDR2 YYNGEE. The V and J ends lost 0 bases and 6 bases respectively, with 10 bases between them.

The chain's CDR3 is CASKQTGVNQPQHF. The DNA of the CDR3 is TGTGCCAGCAAACAGACAGGGGTCAATCAGCCCCAGCATTTT. The chain carries TRBV25-1 and TRBJ1-5; TRBD1 matches 8 bases. With V trimmed by 7 bases and J by 3 bases, 5 bases remained unmatched. Germline V gives CDR1 MGHDK, CDR2 SYGVNS. This CDR3 has 14 amino acids.

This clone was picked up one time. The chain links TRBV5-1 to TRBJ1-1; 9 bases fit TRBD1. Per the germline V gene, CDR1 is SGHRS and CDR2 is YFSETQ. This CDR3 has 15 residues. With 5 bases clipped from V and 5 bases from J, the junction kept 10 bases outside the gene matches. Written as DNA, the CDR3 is TGCGCCAGCAGTCCCGGGACAGGGCCCGGGACTGAAGCTTTCTTT. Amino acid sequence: CASSPGTGPGTEAFF.

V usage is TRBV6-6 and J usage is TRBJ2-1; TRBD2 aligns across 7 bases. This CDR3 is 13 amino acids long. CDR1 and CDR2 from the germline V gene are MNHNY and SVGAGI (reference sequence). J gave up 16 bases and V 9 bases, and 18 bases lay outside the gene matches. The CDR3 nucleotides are TGTGCCAGTGGGGAGGGTAGTGGGACTATGATCTTCTTC. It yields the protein CASGEGSGTMIFF.

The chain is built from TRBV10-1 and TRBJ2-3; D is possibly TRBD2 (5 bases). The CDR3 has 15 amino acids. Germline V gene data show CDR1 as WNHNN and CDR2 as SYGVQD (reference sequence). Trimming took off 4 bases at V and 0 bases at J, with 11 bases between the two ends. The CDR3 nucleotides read TGCGCCAGCAGTGCCGGTCGGGGTAGCACAGATACGCAGTATTTT. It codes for CASSAGRGSTDTQYF.

CDR3 bases: TGCGCCAGCAGCCAAGTTTGGACAGGGGGGGCTCCCCAGCATTTT. It specifies CASSQVWTGGAPQHF. The rearrangement joins TRBV4-1 to TRBJ1-5, with 10 bases fitting TRBD1. The CDR3 is 15 amino acids. CDR1 is MGHRA, CDR2 YSYEKL, per germline. V was pared by 1 base and J by 10 bases, with 7 bases of the junction left unmatched.

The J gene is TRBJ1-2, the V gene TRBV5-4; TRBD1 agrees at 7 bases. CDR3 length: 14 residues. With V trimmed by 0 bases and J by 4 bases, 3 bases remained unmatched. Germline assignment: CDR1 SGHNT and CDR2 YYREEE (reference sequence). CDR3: CASSLGGQTYGYTF. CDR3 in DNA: TGTGCCAGCAGCTTGGGGGGACAGACCTATGGCTACACCTTC.

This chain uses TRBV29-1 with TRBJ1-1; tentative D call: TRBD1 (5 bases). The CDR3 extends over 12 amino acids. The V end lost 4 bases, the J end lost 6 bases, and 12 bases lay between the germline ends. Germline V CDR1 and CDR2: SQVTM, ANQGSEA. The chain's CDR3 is CSVVGGAAEAFF. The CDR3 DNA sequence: TGCAGCGTTGTAGGAGGGGCCGCTGAAGCTTTCTTT.

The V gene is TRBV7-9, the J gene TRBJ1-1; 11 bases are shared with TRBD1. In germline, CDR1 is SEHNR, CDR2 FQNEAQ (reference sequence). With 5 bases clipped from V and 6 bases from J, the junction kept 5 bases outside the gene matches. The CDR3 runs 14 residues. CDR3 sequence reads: CASSPGQGAAEAFF. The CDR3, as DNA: TGTGCCAGCAGCCCAGGACAGGGGGCGGCTGAAGCTTTCTTT.

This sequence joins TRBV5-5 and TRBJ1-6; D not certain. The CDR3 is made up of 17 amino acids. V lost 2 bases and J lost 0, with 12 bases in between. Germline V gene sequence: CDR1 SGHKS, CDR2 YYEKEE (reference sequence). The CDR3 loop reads CASSFKALSSYNSPLHF. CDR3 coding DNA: TGTGCCAGCAGCTTTAAAGCCCTGAGCTCCTATAATTCACCCCTCCACTTT.

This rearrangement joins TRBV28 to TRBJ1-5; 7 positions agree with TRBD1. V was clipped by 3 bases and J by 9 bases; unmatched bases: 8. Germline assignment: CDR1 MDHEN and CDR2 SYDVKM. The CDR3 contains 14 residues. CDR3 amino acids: CASSFRTGRGPQHF. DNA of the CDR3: TGTGCCAGCAGTTTTCGGACAGGCCGTGGGCCCCAGCATTTT.

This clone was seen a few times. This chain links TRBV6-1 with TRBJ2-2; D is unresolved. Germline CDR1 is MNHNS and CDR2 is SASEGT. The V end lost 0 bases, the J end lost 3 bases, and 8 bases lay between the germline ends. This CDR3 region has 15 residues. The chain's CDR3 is CASSEAVSHTGELFF. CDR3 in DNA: TGTGCCAGCAGTGAAGCTGTATCTCACACCGGGGAGCTGTTTTTT.

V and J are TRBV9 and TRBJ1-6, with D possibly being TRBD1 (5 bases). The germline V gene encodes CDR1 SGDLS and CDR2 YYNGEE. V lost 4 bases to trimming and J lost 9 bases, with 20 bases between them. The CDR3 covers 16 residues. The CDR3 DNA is TGTGCCAGCAGCCCCACGCCCGACACGACAGTTTCACCCCTCCACTTT. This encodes CASSPTPDTTVSPLHF. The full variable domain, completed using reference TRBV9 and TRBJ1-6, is DSGVTQTPKHLITATGQRVTLRCSPRSGDLSVYWYQQSLDQGLQFLIQYYNGEERAKGNILERFSAQQFPDLHSELNLSSLELGDSALYFCASSPTPDTTVSPLHFGNGTRLTVT.

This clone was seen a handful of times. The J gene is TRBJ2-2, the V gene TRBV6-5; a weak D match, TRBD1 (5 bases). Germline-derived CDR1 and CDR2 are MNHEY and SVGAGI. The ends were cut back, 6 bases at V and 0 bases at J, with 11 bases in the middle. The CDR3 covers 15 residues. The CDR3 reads CASSLGPPNTGELFF. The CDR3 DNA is TGTGCCAGCAGCCTGGGGCCACCGAACACCGGGGAGCTGTTTTTT.

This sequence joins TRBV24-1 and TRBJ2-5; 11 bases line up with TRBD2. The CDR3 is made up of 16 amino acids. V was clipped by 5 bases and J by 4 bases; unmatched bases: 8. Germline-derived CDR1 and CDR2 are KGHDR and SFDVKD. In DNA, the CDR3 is TGTGCCACCAGTGTGGGGTCACTAGCGGGGGTAGAGACCCAGTACTTC. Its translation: CATSVGSLAGVETQYF.

CDR3 amino acids: CASSLVRTGLNSPLHF. The CDR3 DNA is TGTGCCAGCAGCTTAGTCCGGACAGGGTTGAATTCACCCCTCCACTTT. The chain couples TRBV11-2 to TRBJ1-6, with 8 bases aligning to TRBD1. V lost 1 base, J lost 7 bases, and 6 bases stayed unmatched. The CDR3 consists of 16 residues. CDR1 SGHAT and CDR2 FQNNGV come from the germline V gene.

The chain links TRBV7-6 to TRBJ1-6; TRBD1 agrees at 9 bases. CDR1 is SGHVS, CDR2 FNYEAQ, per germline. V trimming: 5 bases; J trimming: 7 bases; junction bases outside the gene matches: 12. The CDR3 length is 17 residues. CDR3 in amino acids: CASSPYQGTGNNSPLHF. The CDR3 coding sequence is TGTGCCAGCAGCCCTTACCAAGGGACAGGGAACAATTCACCCCTCCACTTT.

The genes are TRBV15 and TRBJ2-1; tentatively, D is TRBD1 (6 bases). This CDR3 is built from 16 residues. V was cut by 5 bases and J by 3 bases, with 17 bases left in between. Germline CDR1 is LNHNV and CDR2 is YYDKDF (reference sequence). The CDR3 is CATSAGIQGYYNEQFF. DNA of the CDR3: TGTGCCACCAGCGCCGGTATACAGGGCTACTACAATGAGCAGTTCTTC. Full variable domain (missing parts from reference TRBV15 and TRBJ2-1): DAMVIQNPRYQVTQFGKPVTLSCSQTLNHNVMYWYQQKSSQAPKLLFHYYDKDFNNEADTPDNFQSRRPNTSFCFLDIRSPGLGDTAMYLCATSAGIQGYYNEQFFGPGTRLTVL.

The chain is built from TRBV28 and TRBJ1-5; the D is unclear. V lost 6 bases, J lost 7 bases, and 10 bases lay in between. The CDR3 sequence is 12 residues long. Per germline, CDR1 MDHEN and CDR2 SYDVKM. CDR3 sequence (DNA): TGTGCCAGCAGCGACGGGAGGCAGCCCCAGCATTTT. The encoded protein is CASSDGRQPQHF. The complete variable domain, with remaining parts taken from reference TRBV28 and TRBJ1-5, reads DVKVTQSSRYLVKRTGEKVFLECVQDMDHENMFWYRQDPGLGLRLIYFSYDVKMKEKGDIPEGYSVSREKKERFSLILESASTNQTSMYLCASSDGRQPQHFGDGTRLSIL.

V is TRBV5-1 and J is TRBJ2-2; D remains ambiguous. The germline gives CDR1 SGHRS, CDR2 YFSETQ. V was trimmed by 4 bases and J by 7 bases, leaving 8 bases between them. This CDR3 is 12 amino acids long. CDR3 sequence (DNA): TGCGCCAGCAGCCAGGAATTCGGGGAGCTGTTTTTT. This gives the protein CASSQEFGELFF.

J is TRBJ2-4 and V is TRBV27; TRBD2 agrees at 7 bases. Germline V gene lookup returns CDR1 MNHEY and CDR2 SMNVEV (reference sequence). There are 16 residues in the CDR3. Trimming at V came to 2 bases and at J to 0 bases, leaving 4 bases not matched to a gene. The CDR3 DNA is TGTGCCAGCAGTTTAATGGGGGGGGGAGCCAAAAACATTCAGTACTTC. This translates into CASSLMGGGAKNIQYF.

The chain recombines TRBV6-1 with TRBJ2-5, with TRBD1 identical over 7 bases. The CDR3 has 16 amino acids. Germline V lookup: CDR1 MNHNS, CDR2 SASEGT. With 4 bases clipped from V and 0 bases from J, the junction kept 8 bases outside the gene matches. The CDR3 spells CASSVRTGLNQETQYF. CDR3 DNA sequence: TGTGCCAGCAGTGTTCGGACAGGCTTAAACCAAGAGACCCAGTACTTC.

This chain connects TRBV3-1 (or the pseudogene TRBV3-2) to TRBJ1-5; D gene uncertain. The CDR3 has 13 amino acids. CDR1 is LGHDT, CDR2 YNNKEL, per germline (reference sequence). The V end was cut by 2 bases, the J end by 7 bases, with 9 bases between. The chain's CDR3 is CASSQTQIQPQHF. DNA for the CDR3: TGTGCCAGCAGCCAAACACAGATCCAGCCCCAGCATTTT.

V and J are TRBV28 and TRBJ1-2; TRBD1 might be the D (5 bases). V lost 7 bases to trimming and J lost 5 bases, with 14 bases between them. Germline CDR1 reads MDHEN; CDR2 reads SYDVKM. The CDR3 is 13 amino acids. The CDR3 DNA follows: TGTGCCAGCACCATTTTCGGGGGTTATGGCTACACCTTC. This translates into CASTIFGGYGYTF.

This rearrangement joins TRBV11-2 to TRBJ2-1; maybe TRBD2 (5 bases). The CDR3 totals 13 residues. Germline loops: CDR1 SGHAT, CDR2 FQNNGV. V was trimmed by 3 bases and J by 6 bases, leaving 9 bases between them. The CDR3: CASSLRAPNEQFF. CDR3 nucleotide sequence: TGTGCCAGCAGCTTGAGGGCCCCCAATGAGCAGTTCTTC.

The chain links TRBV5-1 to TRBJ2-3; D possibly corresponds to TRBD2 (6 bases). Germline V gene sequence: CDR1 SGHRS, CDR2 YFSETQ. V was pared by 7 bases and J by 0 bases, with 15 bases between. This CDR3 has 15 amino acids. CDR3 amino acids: CASAPGVVSTDTQYF. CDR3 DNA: TGCGCCAGCGCGCCGGGGGTGGTTAGCACAGATACGCAGTATTTT.

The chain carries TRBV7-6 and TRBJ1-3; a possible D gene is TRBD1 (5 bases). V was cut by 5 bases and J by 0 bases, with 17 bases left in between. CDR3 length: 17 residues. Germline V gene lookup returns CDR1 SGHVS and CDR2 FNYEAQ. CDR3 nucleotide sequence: TGTGCCAGCAGCCCCTCGGGACTGAGGAACTCTGGAAACACCATATATTTT. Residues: CASSPSGLRNSGNTIYF. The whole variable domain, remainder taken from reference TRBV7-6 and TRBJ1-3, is GAGVSQSPRYKVTKRGQDVALRCDPISGHVSLYWYRQALGQGPEFLTYFNYEAQQDKSGLPNDRFSAERPEGSISTLTIQRTEQRDSAMYRCASSPSGLRNSGNTIYFGEGSWLTVV.